This T cell receptor (beta chain) was obtained from a study of identical twins. TCRdb itself ran the 5' RACE reads through MiXCR, one entry per CDR3 protein. The profile shows 500,000 to 600,000 distinct CDR3 sequences, about 20% of them singletons. Notes on this clonotype: Its antigen is currently unknown. No conserved phenylalanine or tryptophan is present at the end of the CDR3, so a read error is the likely explanation.

Study-wide results and limits: Twin-shared out-of-frame alpha sequences were enriched for low generation probability.

The CDR3 is made up of 14 amino acids. Germline lookup yields CDR1 MNHEY and CDR2 SMNVEV (reference sequence). V was pared by 7 bases and J by 0 bases, with 7 bases between. Another study also made use of these data, one on T cells expressing NK-cell markers. This second study notes: Each TCR beta repertoire originated in sorted T cells that were CD3+CD56+NKG2C+, CD3+CD56+NKG2C- or CD3+CD56-NKG2C+. These clonotypes, the leaders elsewhere, also led the CD3+CD56-NKG2C+ fraction in a handful of donors.

The specimen sequenced was CD4+ T cells sorted from blood. This TCR came from a woman between 18 and 30 years old in good health. V usage is TRBV27 and J usage is TRBJ2-6; no reliable D call. CDR3 DNA: TGTGCCAGCAAGAGCCACTCTGGGGCCAACGTCCTGACTTGC. Its translation is CASKSHSGANVLTC.